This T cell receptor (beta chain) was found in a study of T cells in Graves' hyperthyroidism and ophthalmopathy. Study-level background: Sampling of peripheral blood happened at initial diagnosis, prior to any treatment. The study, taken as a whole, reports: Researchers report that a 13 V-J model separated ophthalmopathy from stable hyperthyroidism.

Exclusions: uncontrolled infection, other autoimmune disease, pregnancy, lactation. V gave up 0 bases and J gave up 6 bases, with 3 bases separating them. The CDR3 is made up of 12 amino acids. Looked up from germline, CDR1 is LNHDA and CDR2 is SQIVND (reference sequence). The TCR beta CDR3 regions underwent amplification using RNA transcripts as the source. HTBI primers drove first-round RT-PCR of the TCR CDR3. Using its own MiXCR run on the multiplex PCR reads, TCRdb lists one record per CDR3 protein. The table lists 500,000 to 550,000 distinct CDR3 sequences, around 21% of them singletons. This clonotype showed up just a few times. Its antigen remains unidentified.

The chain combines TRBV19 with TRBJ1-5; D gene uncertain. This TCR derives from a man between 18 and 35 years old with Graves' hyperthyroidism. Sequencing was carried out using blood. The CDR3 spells CASSIDLQPQHF. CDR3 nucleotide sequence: TGTGCCAGTAGTATAGATCTTCAGCCCCAGCATTTT.